This T cell receptor beta chain was found in a study of blood T cell repertoires in COVID-19. Per the original methods: Amplified reference gene primers provided the basis for estimating nucleated cell counts. Using immunoSEQ multiplex PCR, the repertoire was profiled, and TCRdb retains in-frame clones only, with some absent. D and trimming were read from the DNA, whereas the V and J calls and clone size are those reported in that table. The sample has approximately 110,000 clones; 81% are singletons. Germline-derived CDR1 and CDR2 are SGHTA and FQGNSA. V was clipped by 5 bases and J by 8 bases, with 12 bases between them. The CDR3 runs 13 residues.

The chain links TRBV7-2 to TRBJ1-4; possibly TRBD1 for D (6 bases). The TCR was taken from a man older than 75 with acute or convalescent COVID-19. The sample was peripheral blood. The CDR3 sequence: CASSAEDREKLFF. The CDR3 nucleotides read TGTGCCAGCAGCGCAGAGGACAGAGAAAAACTGTTTTTT.